The entry below gives a single TCR beta chain sequence along with its context. This clone's antigen is unknown. No clone much larger than this one lies a single base away; base qualities are absent. Reading from cysteine to phenylalanine, the CDR3 counts 14 amino acids. The entry retains the CDR3 DNA only, 42 bases that are in frame from base 1. As encoded in the germline V gene, CDR1 is KGHSH while CDR2 is LQKENI. V and J are trimmed by 9 bases and 3 bases, and the gene matches miss 11 bases of the junction. Libraries were prepared through PCR. Sequencing used an Illumina HiSeq 2500. To reduce PCR and sequencing biases, unique molecular identifiers were built into the TCR beta cDNA libraries. Some 500,000 cDNA molecules were obtained per 1 to 10 million input T cells, so each molecule approximated one T cell. The patient libraries were prepared and sequenced using the same protocol as the earlier healthy control dataset. Within a given batch, samples were prepared together, multiplexed and sequenced on the same HiSeq lane. In the authors' own workflow: MIGEC handled the raw barcoded reads, throwing out single-read molecular identifier groups before consensus assembly and CDR3 extraction. Clonotype tables were post-analysed with VDJtools, and diversity was normalized by down-sampling all datasets to the smallest sample size. To correct batch-related cross-sample contamination, repertoire overlap clustering matched CDR3 amino acid sequences but not nucleotide sequences. The raw public reads went through TCRdb reprocessing: fastp at Q25, MiXCR clone calling, in-frame beta chains kept. Entries are consolidated by CDR3 protein sequence, retaining the most common genes and DNA. For this entry, the V and J calls and clone size follow TCRdb and not the study's own pipeline. The sample table lists hundreds of thousands of distinct CDR3 sequences, around 60% of them with a count of one. About 11% of the sample is in the top ten clones.

This record comes from a study of post-analysis software for immune sequencing data (dated by TCRdb to about 2015). For context, the study as a whole: The recorded disease courses included relapsing-remitting, secondary progressive and progressive-relapsing multiple sclerosis, and some patients had no subtype annotation. The patient repertoires were compared against more than 10 previously published healthy control repertoires obtained from donors aged 6 to 25 years. A subset of samples was prepared in parallel using single-end sample barcoding, then pooled and co-amplified after Illumina adapter ligation.

General findings and caveats noted by the study authors: Patients showed significantly higher frequencies than controls for roughly five TRBV segments, among them TRBV5-6, TRBV5-1 and TRBV20-1. Normalized Chao1 diversity was significantly lower in multiple sclerosis patients than controls, suggesting substantial peripheral T-cell clonal expansion. Strong co-clustering of samples prepared in the same batch was shown by direct clustering with F measure, prompting a batch-effect correction. The control group was slightly older than the multiple sclerosis patient group.

To demonstrate the VDJtools post-analysis software, TCR beta repertoires were profiled from the peripheral blood of roughly 14 young patients with multiple sclerosis. Multiple sclerosis patients were children and adolescents aged roughly 6 to 15 years. The sequence is built from TRBV18 and TRBJ2-7; the central 7 bases match TRBD1. This clonotype was obtained from a girl aged 2 to 10 with multiple sclerosis. Sequencing was done on a sample of blood. The bases are TGTGCCAGATACGGACAGGAAGGAATCTACGAGCAGTACTTC. Protein translation: CARYGQEGIYEQYF.